What follows is one T cell receptor (beta chain) and its context. Its cognate antigen is unknown. The data are from a study of cytomegalovirus exposure and HLA in healthy donors. Healthy bone marrow donors made up the cohort. Donors were nominally healthy when sampled, though unrecorded immune exposures were likely. The PCR had 60 Vbeta and 13 Jbeta primers. Sequencing was performed with immunoSEQ multiplex PCR; in TCRdb, only in-frame clones are kept and a portion is missing. The repertoire holds nearly 110,000 clones, around 76% seen once, with 2% to 3% in the top ten. Per the germline V gene, CDR1 is SGHNT and CDR2 is YYREEE (reference sequence). Trimming pared 4 bases from V and 3 bases from J, leaving 18 bases between. This CDR3 comprises 16 residues. Findings and caveats of the study: Most CMV-associated TCR beta chains appeared HLA-restricted in a later analysis.

Material for sequencing was PBMCs. The chain joins TRBV5-4 to TRBJ2-3; a weak D match, TRBD2 (7 bases). This TCR was sampled from a young man in good health and CMV-seropositive. The CDR3 spells CASSHGGGGRTDTQYF. The CDR3, as DNA: TGTGCCAGCAGCCATGGGGGAGGGGGGCGGACAGATACGCAGTATTTT.